This T cell receptor (beta chain) comes out of a study of T cells in Graves' hyperthyroidism and ophthalmopathy. The study, taken as a whole, reports: In validation, the model predicted ophthalmopathy. These predictions came a median roughly 7.1 months before onset.

Researchers amplified the TCR beta CDR3 regions from RNA transcripts. The study used the HTBI primer set for a first-round RT-PCR of the TCR CDR3. TCRdb passed the multiplex PCR reads through MiXCR, listing each CDR3 protein once. The sample has 550,000 to 600,000 distinct CDR3 sequences, approximately 14% seen once. This clonotype came up many times. Its antigen is currently unknown. The V gene's germline CDR1 is SGHRS and CDR2 YFSETQ. Trimming took 0 bases from V and 4 from J, leaving 10 bases between them. CDR3 length: 14 residues. At least 3 on the Clinical Activity Score was recorded for ophthalmopathy patients, who also had NOSPECS grade at least 4 and duration under 3 months. Uncontrolled infection, other autoimmune disease, pregnancy or lactation disqualified patients from enrolment. Orbital computed tomography and thyroid ultrasound, together with serum TRAb and thyroxine and clinical symptoms, were used for diagnoses.

The rearrangement joins TRBV5-1 to TRBJ1-1; D is unclear. The receptor comes from a woman aged 18-29 years with Graves' ophthalmopathy. The sample consisted of blood. The CDR3 DNA sequence: TGCGCCAGCAGCTTGGCACAGAGAGGCACTGAAGCTTTCTTT. Protein sequence: CASSLAQRGTEAFF.